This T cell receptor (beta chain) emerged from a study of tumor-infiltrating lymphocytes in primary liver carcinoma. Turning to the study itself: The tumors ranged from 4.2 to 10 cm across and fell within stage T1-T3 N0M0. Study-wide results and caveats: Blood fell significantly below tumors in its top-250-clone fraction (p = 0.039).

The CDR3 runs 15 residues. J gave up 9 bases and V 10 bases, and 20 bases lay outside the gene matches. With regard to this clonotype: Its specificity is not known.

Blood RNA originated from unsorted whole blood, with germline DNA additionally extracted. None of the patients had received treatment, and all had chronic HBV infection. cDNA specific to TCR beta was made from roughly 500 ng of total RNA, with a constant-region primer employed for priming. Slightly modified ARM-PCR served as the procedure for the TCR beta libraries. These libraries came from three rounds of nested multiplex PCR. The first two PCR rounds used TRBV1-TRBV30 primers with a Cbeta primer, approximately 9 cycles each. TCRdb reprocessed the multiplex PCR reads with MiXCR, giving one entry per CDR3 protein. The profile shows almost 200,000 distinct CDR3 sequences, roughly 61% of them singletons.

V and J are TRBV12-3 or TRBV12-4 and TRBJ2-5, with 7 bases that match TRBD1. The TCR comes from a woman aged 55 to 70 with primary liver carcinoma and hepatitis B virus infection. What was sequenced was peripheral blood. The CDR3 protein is CAIRPETGLNEAQYF. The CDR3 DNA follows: TGTGCCATCAGGCCCGAGACAGGGCTGAATGAGGCCCAGTACTTC.